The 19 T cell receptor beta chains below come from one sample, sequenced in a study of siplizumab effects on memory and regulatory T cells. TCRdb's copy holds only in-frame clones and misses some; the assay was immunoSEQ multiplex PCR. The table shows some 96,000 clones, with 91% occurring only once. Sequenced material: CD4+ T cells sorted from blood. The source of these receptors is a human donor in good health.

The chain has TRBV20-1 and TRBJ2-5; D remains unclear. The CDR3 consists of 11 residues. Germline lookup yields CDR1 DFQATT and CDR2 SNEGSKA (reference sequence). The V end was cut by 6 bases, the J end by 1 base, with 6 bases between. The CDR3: CSAGSQETQYF. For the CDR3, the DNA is TGCAGTGCGGGGTCCCAAGAGACCCAGTACTTC.

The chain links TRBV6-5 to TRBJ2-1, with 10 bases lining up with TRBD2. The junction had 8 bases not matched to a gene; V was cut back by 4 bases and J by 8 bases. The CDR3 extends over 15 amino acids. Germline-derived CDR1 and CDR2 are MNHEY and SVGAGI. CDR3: CASSSSGGAYDEQFF. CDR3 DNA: TGTGCCAGCAGTTCAAGCGGGGGGGCATACGATGAGCAGTTCTTC.

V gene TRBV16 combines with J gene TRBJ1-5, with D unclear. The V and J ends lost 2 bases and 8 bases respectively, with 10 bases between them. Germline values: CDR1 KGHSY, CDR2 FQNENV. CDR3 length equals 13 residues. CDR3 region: CASSQSRFEPQHF. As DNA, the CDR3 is TGTGCCAGCAGCCAAAGCCGCTTCGAGCCCCAGCATTTT.

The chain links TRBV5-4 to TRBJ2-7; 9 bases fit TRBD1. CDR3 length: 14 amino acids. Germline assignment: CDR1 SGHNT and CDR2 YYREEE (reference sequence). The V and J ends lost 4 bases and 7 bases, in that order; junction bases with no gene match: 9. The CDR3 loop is CASSVGQGTREQYF. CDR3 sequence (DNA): TGTGCCAGCAGCGTCGGACAGGGGACGCGGGAGCAGTACTTC.

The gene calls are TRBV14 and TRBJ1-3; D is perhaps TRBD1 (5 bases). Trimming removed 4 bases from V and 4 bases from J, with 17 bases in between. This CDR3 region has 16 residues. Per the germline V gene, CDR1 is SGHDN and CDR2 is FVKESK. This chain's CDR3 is CASSPGTSAGGNTIYF. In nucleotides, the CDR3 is TGTGCCAGCAGCCCTGGGACGTCGGCAGGCGGAAACACCATATATTTT.

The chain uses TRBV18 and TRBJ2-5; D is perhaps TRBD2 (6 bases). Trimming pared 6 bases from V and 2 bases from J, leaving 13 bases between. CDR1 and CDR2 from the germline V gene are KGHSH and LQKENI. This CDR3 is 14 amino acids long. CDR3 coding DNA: TGTGCCAGCTCTCCCCGGGACTCTCAAGAGACCCAGTACTTC. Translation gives CASSPRDSQETQYF.

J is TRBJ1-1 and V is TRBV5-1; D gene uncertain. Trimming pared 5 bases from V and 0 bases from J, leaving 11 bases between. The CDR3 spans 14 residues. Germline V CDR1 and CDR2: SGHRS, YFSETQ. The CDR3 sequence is CASSRTPMNTEAFF. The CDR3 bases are TGCGCCAGCAGTCGGACCCCTATGAACACTGAAGCTTTCTTT.

CDR3 in DNA: TGTGCCAGCTCACCACCGGGCTGGGAGGCCTACGAGCAGTACTTC. Protein product: CASSPPGWEAYEQYF. This sequence joins TRBV18 and TRBJ2-7, with D possibly matching TRBD2 (6 bases). From germline, CDR1 is KGHSH and CDR2 LQKENI. CDR3 length equals 15 residues. The ends were cut back, 0 bases at V and 2 bases at J, with 11 bases in the middle.

The chain's CDR3 is CASSRADNLNSPLHF. The CDR3, as DNA: TGCGCCAGCAGCCGGGCAGACAACCTAAATTCACCCCTCCACTTT. The chain combines TRBV4-3 with TRBJ1-6, with unresolved D. The CDR3 is made up of 15 amino acids. CDR1 is LGHNA and CDR2 is YSLEER in the germline V gene. Trimming took 4 bases from V and 7 from J, leaving 14 bases between them.

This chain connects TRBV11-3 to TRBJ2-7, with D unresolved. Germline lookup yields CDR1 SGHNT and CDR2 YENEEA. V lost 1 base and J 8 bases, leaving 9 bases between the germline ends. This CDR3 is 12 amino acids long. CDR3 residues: CASSLGLLKQYF. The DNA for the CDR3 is TGTGCCAGCAGCTTAGGGCTTTTGAAGCAGTACTTC.

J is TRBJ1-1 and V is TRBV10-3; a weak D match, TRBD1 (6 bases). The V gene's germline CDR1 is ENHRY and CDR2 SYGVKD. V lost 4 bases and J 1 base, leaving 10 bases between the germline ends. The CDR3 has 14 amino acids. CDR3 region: CAISGGGANTEAFF. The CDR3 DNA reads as TGTGCCATCAGTGGGGGGGGCGCGAACACTGAAGCTTTCTTT.

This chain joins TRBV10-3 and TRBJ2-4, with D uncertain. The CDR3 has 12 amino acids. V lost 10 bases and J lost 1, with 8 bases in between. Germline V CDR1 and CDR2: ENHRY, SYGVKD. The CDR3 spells CASLGAKNIQYF. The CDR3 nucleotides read TGTGCCAGCCTGGGGGCCAAAAACATTCAGTACTTC.

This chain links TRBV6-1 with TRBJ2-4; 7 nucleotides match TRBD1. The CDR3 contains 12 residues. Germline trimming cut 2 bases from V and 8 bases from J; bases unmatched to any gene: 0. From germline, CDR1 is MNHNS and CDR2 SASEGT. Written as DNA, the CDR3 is TGTGCCAGCAGTGAACAGGGGGACATTCAGTACTTC. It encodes CASSEQGDIQYF.

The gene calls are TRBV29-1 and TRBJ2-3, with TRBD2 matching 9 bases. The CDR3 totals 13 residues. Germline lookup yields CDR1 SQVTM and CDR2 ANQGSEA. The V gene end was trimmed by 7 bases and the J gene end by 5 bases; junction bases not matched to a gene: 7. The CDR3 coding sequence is TGCAGCGCGAGAGCGGGGGGTGTAGATACGCAGTATTTT. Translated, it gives CSARAGGVDTQYF.

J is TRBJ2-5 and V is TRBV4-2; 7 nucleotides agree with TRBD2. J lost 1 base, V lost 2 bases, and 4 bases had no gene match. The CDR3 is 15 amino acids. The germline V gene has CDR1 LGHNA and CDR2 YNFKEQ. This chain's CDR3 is CASSQTSGVQETQYF. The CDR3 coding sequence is TGTGCCAGCAGCCAAACGAGCGGGGTCCAAGAGACCCAGTACTTC.

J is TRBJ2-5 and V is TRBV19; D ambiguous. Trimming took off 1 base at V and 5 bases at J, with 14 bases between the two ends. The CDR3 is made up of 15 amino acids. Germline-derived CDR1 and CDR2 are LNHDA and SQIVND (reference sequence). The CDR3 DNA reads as TGTGCCAGTAGTATAGGAAAAGGTCCGACGGAGACCCAGTACTTC. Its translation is CASSIGKGPTETQYF.

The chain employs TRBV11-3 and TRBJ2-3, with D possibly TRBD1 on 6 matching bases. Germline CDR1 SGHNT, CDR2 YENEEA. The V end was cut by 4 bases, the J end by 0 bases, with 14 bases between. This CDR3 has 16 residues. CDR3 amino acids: CASSSRTGISTDTQYF. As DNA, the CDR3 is TGTGCCAGCAGCTCAAGAACAGGGATTAGCACAGATACGCAGTATTTT.

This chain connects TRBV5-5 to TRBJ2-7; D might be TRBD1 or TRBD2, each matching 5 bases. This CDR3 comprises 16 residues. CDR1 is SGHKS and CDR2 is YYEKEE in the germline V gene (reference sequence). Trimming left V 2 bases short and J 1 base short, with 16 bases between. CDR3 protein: CASSLRATEGSYEQYF. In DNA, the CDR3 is TGTGCCAGCAGCTTAAGAGCTACCGAGGGGTCCTACGAGCAGTACTTC.

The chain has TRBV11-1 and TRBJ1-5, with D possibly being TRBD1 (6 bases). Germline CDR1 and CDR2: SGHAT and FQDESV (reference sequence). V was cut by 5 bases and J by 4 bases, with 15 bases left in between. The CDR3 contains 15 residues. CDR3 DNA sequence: TGTGCCAGCAGCCCTGGTAGGGGGGGGAATCAGCCCCAGCATTTT. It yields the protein CASSPGRGGNQPQHF.